This T cell receptor (beta chain) was captured by sequencing in a study of T cells in localized non-small cell lung cancer. For this clone: The antigen is unknown.

Method: immunoSEQ multiplex PCR; TCRdb's copy keeps in-frame clones and lacks some. This sample has around 70,000 clones, with roughly 90% found just once. Regarding the study as a whole: Higher adjacent-lung clonality was associated with shorter survival. Appearance in adjacent lung was seen for a median around 60 of the top 100 tumor clones.

Germline lookup yields CDR1 SGHTS and CDR2 YDEGEE. The V gene lost 4 bases and the J gene lost 4 bases, with 11 bases spanning the gap. This CDR3 is 13 amino acids long. The chain links TRBV5-8 to TRBJ1-2; possibly TRBD1 for D (5 bases). Material: peripheral blood, obtained before any cancer treatment. The origin of this receptor is a male donor aged 60 or over with stage III squamous cell lung carcinoma. CDR3 coding DNA: TGTGCCAGCAGCCGAGGACAAATCTATGGCTACACCTTC. Protein sequence: CASSRGQIYGYTF.